This entry concerns a single TCR beta chain. Its antigen is not known. The CDR3 runs to 14 residues. Germline CDR1 and CDR2: WNHNN and SYGVQD (reference sequence). Trimming took off 2 bases at V and 9 bases at J, with 11 bases between the two ends. This entry comes from a study of CD4 T cells in relation to SARS-CoV-2 and coronaviruses. The repertoire was sequenced with immunoSEQ multiplex PCR; TCRdb's copy has only in-frame clones and lacks some. The sample includes tens of thousands of clones, about 70% seen only once; the top ten take roughly a sixth. The unexposed donors gave CD4+ T cells in about 2010-2018, prior to COVID-19. After about 10 days of culture, CD4+ T cells were isolated. Testing used SARS-CoV-2 S/N and four cold-coronavirus spikes on unexposed-donor CD4+ T cells, cells permitting.

This TCR was sampled from a human donor in good health. The rearrangement links TRBV10-1 to TRBJ1-6; possible D gene TRBD1, 5 bases. Sequenced: CD4+ T cells from PBMCs, cultured in vitro. CDR3 protein: CASSESRVFSPLHF. CDR3 bases: TGCGCCAGCAGTGAGAGCAGGGTGTTTTCACCCCTCCACTTT.